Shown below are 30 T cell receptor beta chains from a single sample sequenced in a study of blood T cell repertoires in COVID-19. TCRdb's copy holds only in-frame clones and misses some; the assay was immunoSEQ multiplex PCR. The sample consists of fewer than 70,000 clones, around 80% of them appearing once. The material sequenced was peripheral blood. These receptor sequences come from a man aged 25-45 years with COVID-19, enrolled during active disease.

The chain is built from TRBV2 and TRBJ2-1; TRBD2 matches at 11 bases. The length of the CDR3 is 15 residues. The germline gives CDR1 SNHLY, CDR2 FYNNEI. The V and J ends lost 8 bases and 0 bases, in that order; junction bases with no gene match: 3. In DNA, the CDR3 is TGTGCCAGCCGGACTAGCGGGTACTCCTACAATGAGCAGTTCTTC. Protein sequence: CASRTSGYSYNEQFF.

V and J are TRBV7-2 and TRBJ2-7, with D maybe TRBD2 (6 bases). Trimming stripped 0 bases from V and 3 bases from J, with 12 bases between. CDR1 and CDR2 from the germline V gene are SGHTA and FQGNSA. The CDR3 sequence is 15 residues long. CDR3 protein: CASSLAGGGYYEQYF. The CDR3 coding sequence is TGTGCCAGCAGCTTAGCTGGGGGAGGCTACTACGAGCAGTACTTC. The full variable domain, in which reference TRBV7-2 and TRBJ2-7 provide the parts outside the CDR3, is GAGVSQSPSNKVTEKGKDVELRCDPISGHTALYWYRQSLGQGLEFLIYFQGNSAPDKSGLPSDRFSAERTGGSVSTLTIQRTQQEDSAVYLCASSLAGGGYYEQYFGPGTRLTVT.

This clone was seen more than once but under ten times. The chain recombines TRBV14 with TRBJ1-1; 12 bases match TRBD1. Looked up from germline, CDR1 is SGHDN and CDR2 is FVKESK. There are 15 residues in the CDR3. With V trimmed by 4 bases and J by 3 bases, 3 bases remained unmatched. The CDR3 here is CASSRGDRGHTEAFF. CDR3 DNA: TGTGCCAGCAGCCGAGGGGACAGGGGGCACACTGAAGCTTTCTTT.

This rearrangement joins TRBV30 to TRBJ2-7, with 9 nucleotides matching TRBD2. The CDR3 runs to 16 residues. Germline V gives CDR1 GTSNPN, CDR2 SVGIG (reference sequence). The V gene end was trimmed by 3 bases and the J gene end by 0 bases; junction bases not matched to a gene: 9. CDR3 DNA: TGTGCCTGGAGCCCCCAGCGCGGGAGGGCCTCCTACGAGCAGTACTTC. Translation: CAWSPQRGRASYEQYF. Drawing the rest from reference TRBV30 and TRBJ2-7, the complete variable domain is SQTIHQWPATLVQPVGSPLSLECTVEGTSNPNLYWYRQAAGRGLQLLFYSVGIGQISSEVPQNLSASRPQDRQFILSSKKLLLSDSGFYLCAWSPQRGRASYEQYFGPGTRLTVT.

The CDR3 loop reads CAVAKGAGTQYF. The CDR3 DNA is TGTGCCGTCGCCAAGGGGGCAGGTACGCAGTATTTT. This chain links TRBV6-6 with TRBJ2-3; 7 bases are a match to TRBD1. The CDR3 length is 12 residues. Per germline, CDR1 MNHNY and CDR2 SVGAGI (reference sequence). Trimming took 11 bases from V and 8 from J; bases not matched to a gene: 10.

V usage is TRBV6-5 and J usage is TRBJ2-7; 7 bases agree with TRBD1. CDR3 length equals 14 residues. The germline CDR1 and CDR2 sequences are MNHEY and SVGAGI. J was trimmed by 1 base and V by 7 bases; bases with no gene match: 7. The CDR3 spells CASKTPGQSYEQYF. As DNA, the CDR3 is TGTGCCAGCAAGACTCCGGGACAGTCCTACGAGCAGTACTTC.

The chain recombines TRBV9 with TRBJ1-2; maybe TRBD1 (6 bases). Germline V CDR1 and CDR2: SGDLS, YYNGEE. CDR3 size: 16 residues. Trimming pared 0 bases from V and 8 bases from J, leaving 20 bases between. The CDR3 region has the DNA TGTGCCAGCAGCGTAGCGCCGGGGGGCGACAGTGGGGGCTACACCTTC. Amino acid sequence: CASSVAPGGDSGGYTF.

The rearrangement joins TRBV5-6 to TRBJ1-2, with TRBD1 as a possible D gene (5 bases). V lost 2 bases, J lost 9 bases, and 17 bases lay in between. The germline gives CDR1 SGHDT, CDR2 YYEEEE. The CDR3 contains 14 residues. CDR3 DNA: TGTGCCAGCAGCTTTTCAGCCAGGGTCGACAGCTACACCTTC. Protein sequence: CASSFSARVDSYTF.

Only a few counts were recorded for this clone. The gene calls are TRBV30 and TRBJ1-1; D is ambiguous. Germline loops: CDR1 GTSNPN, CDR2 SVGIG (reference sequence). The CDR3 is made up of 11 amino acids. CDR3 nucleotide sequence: TGTGCATGGGCAGATAACACTGAAGCTTTCTTT. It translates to CAWADNTEAFF.

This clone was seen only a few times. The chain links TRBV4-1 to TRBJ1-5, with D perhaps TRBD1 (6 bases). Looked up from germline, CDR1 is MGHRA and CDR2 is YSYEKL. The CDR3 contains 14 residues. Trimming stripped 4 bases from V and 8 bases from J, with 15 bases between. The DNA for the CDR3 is TGCGCCAGCAGCCCCCGAAACCCAGGGGAGCCCCAGCATTTT. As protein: CASSPRNPGEPQHF.

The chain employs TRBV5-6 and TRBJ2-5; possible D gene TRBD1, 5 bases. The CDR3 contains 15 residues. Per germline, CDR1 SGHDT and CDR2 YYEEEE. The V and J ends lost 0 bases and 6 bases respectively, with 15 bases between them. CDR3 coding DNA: TGTGCCAGCAGCTTGGGTTCCAGGGTAGGGAAGACCCAGTACTTC. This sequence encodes CASSLGSRVGKTQYF. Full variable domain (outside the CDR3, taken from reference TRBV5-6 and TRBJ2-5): DAGVTQSPTHLIKTRGQQVTLRCSPKSGHDTVSWYQQALGQGPQFIFQYYEEEERQRGNFPDRFSGHQFPNYSSELNVNALLLGDSALYLCASSLGSRVGKTQYFGPGTRLLVL.

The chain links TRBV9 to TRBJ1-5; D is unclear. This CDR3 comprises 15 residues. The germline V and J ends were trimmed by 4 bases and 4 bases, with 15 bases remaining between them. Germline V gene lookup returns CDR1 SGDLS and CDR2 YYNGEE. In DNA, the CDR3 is TGTGCCAGCAGCCGGACTCTAGAGATTAATCAGCCCCAGCATTTT. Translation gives CASSRTLEINQPQHF.

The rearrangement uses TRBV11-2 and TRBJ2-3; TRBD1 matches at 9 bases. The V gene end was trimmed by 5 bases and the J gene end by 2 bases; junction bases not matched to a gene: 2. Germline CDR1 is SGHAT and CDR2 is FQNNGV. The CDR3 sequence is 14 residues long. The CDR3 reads CASSRDRVTDTQYF. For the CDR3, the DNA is TGTGCCAGCAGCCGGGACAGGGTCACAGATACGCAGTATTTT.

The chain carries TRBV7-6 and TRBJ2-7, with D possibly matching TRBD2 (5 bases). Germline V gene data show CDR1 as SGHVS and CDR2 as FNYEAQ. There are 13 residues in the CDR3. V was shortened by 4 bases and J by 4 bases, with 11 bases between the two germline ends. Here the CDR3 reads CASSSQTGYEQYF. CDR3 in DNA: TGTGCCAGCAGCTCCCAGACGGGGTACGAGCAGTACTTC.

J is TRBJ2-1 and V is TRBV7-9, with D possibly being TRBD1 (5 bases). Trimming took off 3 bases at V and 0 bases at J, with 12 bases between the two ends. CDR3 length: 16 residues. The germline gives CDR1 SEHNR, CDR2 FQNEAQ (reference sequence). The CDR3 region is CASSFWVGDSYNEQFF. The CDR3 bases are TGTGCCAGCAGCTTTTGGGTAGGGGACTCCTACAATGAGCAGTTCTTC.

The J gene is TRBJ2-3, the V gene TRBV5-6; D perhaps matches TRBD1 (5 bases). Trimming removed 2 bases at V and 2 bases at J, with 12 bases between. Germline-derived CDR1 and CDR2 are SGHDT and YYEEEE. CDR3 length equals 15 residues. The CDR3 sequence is CASSFGAQPTDTQYF. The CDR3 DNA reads TGTGCCAGCAGCTTTGGGGCACAGCCCACAGATACGCAGTATTTT.

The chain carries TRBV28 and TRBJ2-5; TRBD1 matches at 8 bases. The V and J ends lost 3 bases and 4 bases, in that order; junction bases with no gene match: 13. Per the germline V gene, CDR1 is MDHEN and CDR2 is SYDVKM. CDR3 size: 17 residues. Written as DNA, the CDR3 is TGTGCCAGCAGTTTCCCTTGGGCAGGGGGCATGTTAGAGACCCAGTACTTC. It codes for CASSFPWAGGMLETQYF.

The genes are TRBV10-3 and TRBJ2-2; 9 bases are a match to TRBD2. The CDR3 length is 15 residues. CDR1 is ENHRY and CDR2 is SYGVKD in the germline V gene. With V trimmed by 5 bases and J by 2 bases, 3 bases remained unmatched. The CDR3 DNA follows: TGTGCCATCAGTAAGACTAGCGGAAACACCGGGGAGCTGTTTTTT. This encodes CAISKTSGNTGELFF.

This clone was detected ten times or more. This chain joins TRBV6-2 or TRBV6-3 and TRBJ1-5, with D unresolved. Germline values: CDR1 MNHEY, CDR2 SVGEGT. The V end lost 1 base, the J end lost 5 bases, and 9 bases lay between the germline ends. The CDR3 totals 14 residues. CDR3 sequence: CASSYWRTDQPQHF. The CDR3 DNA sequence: TGTGCCAGCAGTTACTGGAGGACCGATCAGCCCCAGCATTTT.

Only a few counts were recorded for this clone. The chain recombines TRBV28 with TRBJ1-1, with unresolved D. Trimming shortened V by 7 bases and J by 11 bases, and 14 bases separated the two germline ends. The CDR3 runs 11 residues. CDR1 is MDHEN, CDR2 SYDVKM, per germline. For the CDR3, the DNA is TGTGCCAGCAAAGAGAAAACGGGGGCTTTCTTT. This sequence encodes CASKEKTGAFF.

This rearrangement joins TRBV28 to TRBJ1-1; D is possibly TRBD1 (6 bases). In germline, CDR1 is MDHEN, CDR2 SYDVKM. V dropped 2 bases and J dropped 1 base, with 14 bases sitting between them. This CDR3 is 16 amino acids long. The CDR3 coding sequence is TGTGCCAGCAGTTTAGTACAGGGAGCTCCGAACACTGAAGCTTTCTTT. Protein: CASSLVQGAPNTEAFF. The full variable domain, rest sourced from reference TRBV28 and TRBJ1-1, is DVKVTQSSRYLVKRTGEKVFLECVQDMDHENMFWYRQDPGLGLRLIYFSYDVKMKEKGDIPEGYSVSREKKERFSLILESASTNQTSMYLCASSLVQGAPNTEAFFGQGTRLTVV.

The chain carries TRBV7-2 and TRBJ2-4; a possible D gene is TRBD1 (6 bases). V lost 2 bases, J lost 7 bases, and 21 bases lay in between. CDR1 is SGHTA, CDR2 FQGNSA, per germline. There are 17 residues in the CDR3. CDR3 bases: TGTGCCAGCAGCTTAACCCTCCGAACAGGGCCCAGGAACATTCAGTACTTC. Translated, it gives CASSLTLRTGPRNIQYF.

The CDR3 nucleotides are TGTGCCAGCAGTGAACTAGCGGGTTCACAAAATGAGCAGTTCTTC. The encoded protein is CASSELAGSQNEQFF. The chain combines TRBV6-1 with TRBJ2-1, with 8 bases aligning to TRBD2. Germline V CDR1 and CDR2: MNHNS, SASEGT. The CDR3 is made up of 15 amino acids. With 2 bases clipped from V and 7 bases from J, the junction kept 7 bases outside the gene matches.

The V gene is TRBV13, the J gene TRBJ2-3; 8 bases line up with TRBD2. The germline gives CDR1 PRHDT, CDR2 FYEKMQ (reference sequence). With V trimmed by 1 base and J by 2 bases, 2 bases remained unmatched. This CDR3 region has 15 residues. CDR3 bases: TGTGCCAGCAGCTTAGCGGGGGGGTTCACAGATACGCAGTATTTT. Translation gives CASSLAGGFTDTQYF.

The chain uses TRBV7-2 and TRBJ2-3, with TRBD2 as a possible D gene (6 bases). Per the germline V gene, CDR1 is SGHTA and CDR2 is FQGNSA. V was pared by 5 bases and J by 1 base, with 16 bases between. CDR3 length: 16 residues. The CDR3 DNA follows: TGTGCCAGCAGCCCCGTGGCGGGGCAGGGCACAGATACGCAGTATTTT. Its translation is CASSPVAGQGTDTQYF. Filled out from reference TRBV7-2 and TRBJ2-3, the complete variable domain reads GAGVSQSPSNKVTEKGKDVELRCDPISGHTALYWYRQSLGQGLEFLIYFQGNSAPDKSGLPSDRFSAERTGGSVSTLTIQRTQQEDSAVYLCASSPVAGQGTDTQYFGPGTRLTVL.

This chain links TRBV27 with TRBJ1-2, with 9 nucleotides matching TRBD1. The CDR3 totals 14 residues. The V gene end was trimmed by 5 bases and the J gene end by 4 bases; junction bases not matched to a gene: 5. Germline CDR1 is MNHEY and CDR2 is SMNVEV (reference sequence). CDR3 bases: TGTGCCAGCAGTCCGGACAGGGGAATCTATGGCTACACCTTC. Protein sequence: CASSPDRGIYGYTF.

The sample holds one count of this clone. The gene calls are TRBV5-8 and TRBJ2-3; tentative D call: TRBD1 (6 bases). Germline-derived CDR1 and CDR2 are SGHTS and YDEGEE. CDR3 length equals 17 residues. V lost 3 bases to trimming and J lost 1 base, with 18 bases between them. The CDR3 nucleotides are TGTGCCAGCAGCTGGGCACAGGGTCAAGGGGGCACAGATACGCAGTATTTT. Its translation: CASSWAQGQGGTDTQYF. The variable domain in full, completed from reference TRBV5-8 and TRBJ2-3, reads EAGVTQSPTHLIKTRGQQATLRCSPISGHTSVYWYQQALGLGLQFLLWYDEGEERNRGNFPPRFSGRQFPNYSSELNVNALELEDSALYLCASSWAQGQGGTDTQYFGPGTRLTVL.

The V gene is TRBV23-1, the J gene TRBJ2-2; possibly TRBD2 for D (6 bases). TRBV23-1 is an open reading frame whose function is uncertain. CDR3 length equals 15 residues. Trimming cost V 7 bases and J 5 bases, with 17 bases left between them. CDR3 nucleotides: TGCGCCAGCATCCGAGGGGAAGGGAGGACCGGGGAGCTGTTTTTT. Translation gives CASIRGEGRTGELFF.

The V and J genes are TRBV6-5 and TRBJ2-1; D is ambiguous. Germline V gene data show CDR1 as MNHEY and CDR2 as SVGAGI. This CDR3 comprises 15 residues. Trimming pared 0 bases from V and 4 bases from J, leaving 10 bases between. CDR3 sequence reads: CASSYSLSGYNEQFF. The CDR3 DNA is TGTGCCAGCAGTTACTCGTTATCCGGGTACAATGAGCAGTTCTTC.

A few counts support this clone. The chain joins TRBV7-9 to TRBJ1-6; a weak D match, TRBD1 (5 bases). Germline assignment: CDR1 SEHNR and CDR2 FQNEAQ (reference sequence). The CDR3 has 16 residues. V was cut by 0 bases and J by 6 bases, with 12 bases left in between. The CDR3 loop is CASSLAWGNGNSPLHF. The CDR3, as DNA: TGTGCCAGCAGCTTAGCTTGGGGCAATGGTAATTCACCCCTCCACTTT.